This T cell receptor (beta chain) comes out of a study of T cells after yellow fever vaccination. Study-level findings and limits: FACS-sorted repertoires might harbor abundant contaminating clonotypes from the bulk population.

About this clonotype itself: Its antigen is as yet unknown. A read error may account for a junction end that differs from germline.

There are 14 residues in the CDR3. Per the germline V gene, CDR1 is SEHNR and CDR2 is FQNEAQ (reference sequence). TCRdb re-called the 5' RACE reads with MiXCR, one entry per CDR3 protein. The table includes around 590,000 distinct CDR3 sequences, 12% detected once. The rearrangement uses TRBV7-9 and TRBJ2-3, with TRBD2 matching 10 bases. The source of this sequence is a man aged 30 to 39 who received the YFV17D yellow fever vaccine. This specimen consisted of PBMCs, obtained on the day of the yellow fever booster vaccination. CDR3 DNA sequence: TGTGCCAGCAGCCTAGCGGGAGACTCAGATACGCAGTATTTT. Its protein product is CASSLAGDSDTQYF.